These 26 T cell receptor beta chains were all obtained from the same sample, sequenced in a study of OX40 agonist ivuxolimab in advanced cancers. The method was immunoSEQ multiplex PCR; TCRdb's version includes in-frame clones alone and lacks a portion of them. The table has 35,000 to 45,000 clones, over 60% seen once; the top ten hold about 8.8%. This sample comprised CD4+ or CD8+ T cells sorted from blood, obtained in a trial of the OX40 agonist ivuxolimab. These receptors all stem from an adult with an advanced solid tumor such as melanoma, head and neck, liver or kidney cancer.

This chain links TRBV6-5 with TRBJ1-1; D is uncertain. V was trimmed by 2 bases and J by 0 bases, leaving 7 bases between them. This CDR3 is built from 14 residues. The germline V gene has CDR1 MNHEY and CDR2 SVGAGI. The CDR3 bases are TGTGCCAGCAGTTACAGTCGGGTGAACACTGAAGCTTTCTTT. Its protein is CASSYSRVNTEAFF.

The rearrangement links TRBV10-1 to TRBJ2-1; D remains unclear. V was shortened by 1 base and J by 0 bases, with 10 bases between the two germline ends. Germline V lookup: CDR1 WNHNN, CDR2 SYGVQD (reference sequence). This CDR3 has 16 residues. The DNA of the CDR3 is TGCGCCAGCAGTGAGTTACCAGCGAGCTCCTACAATGAGCAGTTCTTC. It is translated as CASSELPASSYNEQFF.

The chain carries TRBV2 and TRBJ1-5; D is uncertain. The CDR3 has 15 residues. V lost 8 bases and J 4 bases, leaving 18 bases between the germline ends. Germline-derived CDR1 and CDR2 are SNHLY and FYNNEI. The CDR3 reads CASGLRGAFNQPQHF. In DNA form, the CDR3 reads TGTGCCAGCGGGTTGCGGGGAGCTTTTAATCAGCCCCAGCATTTT.

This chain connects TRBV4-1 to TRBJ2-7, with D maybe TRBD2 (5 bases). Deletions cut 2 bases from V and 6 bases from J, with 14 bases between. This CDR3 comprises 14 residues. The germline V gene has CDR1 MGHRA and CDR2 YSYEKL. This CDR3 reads CASSQTTQRSEQYF. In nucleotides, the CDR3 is TGCGCCAGCAGCCAAACCACACAGCGGTCCGAGCAGTACTTC.

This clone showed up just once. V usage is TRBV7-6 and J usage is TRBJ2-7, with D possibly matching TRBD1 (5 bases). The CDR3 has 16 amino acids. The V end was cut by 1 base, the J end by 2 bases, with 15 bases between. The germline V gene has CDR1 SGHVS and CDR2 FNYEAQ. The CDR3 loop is CASSLDGFQTAYEQYF. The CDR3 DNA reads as TGTGCCAGCAGCTTAGATGGGTTTCAGACAGCCTACGAGCAGTACTTC.

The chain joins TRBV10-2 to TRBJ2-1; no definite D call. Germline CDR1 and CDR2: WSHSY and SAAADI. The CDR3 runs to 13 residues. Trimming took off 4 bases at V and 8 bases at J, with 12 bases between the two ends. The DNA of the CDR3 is TGCGCCAGCAGTGGTCTCCTCCCGGATGAGCAGTTCTTC. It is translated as CASSGLLPDEQFF.

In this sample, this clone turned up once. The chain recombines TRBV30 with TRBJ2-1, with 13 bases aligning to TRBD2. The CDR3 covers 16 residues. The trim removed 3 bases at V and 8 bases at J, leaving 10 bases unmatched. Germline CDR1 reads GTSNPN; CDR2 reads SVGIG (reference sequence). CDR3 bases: TGTGCCTGGAGCTGGGGGGGACTAGCGGGACTGGATGAGCAGTTCTTC. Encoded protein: CAWSWGGLAGLDEQFF.

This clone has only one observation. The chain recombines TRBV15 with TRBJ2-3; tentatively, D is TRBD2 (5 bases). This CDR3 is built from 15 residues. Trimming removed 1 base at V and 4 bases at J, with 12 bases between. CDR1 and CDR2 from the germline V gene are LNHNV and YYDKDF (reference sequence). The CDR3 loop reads CATSRAEGAADTQYF. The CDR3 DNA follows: TGTGCCACCAGCAGAGCCGAGGGAGCCGCAGATACGCAGTATTTT.

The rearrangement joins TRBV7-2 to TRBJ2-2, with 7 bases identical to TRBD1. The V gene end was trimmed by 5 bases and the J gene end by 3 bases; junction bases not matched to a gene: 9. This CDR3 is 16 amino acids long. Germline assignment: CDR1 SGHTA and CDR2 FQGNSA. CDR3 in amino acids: CASSPEGAGYTGELFF. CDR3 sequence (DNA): TGTGCCAGCAGCCCCGAGGGGGCAGGATACACCGGGGAGCTGTTTTTT. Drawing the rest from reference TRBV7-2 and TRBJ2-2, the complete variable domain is GAGVSQSPSNKVTEKGKDVELRCDPISGHTALYWYRQSLGQGLEFLIYFQGNSAPDKSGLPSDRFSAERTGGSVSTLTIQRTQQEDSAVYLCASSPEGAGYTGELFFGEGSRLTVL.

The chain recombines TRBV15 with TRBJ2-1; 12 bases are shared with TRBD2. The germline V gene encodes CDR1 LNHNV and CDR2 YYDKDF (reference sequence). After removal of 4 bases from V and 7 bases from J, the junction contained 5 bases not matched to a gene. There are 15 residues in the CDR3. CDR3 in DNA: TGTGCCACCAGCATCCCGACTAGCGGGAGTAATGAGCAGTTCTTC. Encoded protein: CATSIPTSGSNEQFF.

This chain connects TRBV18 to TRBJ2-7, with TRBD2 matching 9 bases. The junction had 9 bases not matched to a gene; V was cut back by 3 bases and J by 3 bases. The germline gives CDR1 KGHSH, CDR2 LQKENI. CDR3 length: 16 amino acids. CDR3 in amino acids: CASSPRREGLLYEQYF. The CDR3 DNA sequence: TGTGCCAGCTCACCCAGGCGGGAGGGCCTTCTCTACGAGCAGTACTTC.

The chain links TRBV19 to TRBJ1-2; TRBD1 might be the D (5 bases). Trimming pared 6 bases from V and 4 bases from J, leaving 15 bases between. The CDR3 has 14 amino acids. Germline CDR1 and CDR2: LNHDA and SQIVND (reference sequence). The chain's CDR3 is CASRSDRVLYGYTF. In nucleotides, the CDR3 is TGTGCCAGTAGGTCCGACAGAGTTCTCTATGGCTACACCTTC.

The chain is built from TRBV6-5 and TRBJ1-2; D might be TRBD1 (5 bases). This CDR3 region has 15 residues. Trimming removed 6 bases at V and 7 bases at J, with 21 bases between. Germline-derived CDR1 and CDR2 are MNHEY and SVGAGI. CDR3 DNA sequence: TGTGCCAGCAGCTCCTCGTCGAGTGGGGGATCTGGCTACACCTTC. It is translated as CASSSSSSGGSGYTF.

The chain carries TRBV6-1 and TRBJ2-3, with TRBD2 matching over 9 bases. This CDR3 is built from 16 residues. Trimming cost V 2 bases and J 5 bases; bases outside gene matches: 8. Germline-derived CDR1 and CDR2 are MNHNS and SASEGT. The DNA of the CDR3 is TGTGCCAGCAGTGAAAGGAGTAGCGGGGGTCGAGATACGCAGTATTTT. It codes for CASSERSSGGRDTQYF.

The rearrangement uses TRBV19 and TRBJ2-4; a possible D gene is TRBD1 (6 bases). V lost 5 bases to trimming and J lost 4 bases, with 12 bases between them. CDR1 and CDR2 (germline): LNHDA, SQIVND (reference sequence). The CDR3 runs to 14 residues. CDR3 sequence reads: CASSSGTWKNIQYF. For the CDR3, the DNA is TGTGCCAGTAGTTCCGGGACATGGAAAAACATTCAGTACTTC. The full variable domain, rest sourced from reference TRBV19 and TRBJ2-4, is DGGITQSPKYLFRKEGQNVTLSCEQNLNHDAMYWYRQDPGQGLRLIYYSQIVNDFQKGDIAEGYSVSREKKESFPLTVTSAQKNPTAFYLCASSSGTWKNIQYFGAGTRLSVL.

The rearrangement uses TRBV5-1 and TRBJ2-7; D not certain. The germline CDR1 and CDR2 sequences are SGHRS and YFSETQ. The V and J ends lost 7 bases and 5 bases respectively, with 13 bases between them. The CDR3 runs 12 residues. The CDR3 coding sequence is TGCGCCAGCTCCAGCCAAGGGAACGAGCAGTACTTC. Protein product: CASSSQGNEQYF.

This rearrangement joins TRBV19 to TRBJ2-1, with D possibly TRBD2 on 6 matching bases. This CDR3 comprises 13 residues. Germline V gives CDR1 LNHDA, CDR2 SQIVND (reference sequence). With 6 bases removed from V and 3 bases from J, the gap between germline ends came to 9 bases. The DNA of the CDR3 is TGTGCCAGTAGCGGGAGCGGCTACAATGAGCAGTTCTTC. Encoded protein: CASSGSGYNEQFF. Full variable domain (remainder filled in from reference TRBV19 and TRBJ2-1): DGGITQSPKYLFRKEGQNVTLSCEQNLNHDAMYWYRQDPGQGLRLIYYSQIVNDFQKGDIAEGYSVSREKKESFPLTVTSAQKNPTAFYLCASSGSGYNEQFFGPGTRLTVL.

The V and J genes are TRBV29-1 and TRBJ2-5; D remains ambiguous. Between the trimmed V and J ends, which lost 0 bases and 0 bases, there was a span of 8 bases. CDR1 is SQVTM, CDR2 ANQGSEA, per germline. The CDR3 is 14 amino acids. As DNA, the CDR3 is TGCAGCGTTGAAGATCCCCAGGACCAAGAGACCCAGTACTTC. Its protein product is CSVEDPQDQETQYF.

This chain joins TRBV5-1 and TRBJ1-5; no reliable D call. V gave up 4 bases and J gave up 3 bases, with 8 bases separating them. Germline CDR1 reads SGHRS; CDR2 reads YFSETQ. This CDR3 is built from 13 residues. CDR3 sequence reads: CASSPDTNQPQHF. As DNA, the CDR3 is TGCGCCAGCAGCCCCGACACCAATCAGCCCCAGCATTTT. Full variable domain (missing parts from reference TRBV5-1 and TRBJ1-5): KAGVTQTPRYLIKTRGQQVTLSCSPISGHRSVSWYQQTPGQGLQFLFEYFSETQRNKGNFPGRFSGRQFSNSRSEMNVSTLELGDSALYLCASSPDTNQPQHFGDGTRLSIL.

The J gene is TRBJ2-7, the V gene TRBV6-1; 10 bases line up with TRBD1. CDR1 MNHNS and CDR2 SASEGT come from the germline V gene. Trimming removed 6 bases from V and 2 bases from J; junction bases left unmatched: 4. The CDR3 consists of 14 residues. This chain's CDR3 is CASRVGQGTYEQYF. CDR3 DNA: TGTGCCAGCAGGGTGGGACAGGGGACCTACGAGCAGTACTTC.

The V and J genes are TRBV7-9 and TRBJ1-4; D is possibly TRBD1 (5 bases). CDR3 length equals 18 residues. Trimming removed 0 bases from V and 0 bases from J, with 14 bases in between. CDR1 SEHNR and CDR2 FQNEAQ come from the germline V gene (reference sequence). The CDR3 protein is CASSLARGRDTTNEKLFF. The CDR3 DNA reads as TGTGCCAGCAGCTTAGCGCGGGGCAGAGATACAACTAATGAAAAACTGTTTTTT.

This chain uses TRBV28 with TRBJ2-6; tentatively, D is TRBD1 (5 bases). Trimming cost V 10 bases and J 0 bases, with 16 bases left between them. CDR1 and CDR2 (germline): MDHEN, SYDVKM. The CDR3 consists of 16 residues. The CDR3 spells CATKTESFSGANVLTF. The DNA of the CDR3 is TGTGCCACCAAGACAGAGTCCTTCTCTGGGGCCAACGTCCTGACTTTC.

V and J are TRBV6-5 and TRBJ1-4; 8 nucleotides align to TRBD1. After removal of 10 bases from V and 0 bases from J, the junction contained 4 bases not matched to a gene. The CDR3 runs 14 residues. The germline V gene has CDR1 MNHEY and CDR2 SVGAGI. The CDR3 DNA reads TGTGCCACAGGGGGCGATCCAACTAATGAAAAACTGTTTTTT. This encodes CATGGDPTNEKLFF.

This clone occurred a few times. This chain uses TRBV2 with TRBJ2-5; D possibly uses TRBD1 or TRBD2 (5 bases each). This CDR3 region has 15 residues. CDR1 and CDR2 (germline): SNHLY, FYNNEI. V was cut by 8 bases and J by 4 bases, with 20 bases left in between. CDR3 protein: CASVETGLVRETQYF. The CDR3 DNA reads TGTGCCAGCGTAGAAACAGGACTGGTTCGAGAGACCCAGTACTTC.

The CDR3 nucleotides are TGTGCTAGTGGACTGACAGGGAGGGGACCTAGCACAGATACGCAGTATTTT. As protein: CASGLTGRGPSTDTQYF. The rearrangement links TRBV12-5 to TRBJ2-3; TRBD1 or TRBD2 may be the D gene (7 bases each). V gave up 6 bases and J gave up 0 bases, with 19 bases separating them. CDR1 and CDR2 (germline): LGHNT, FRNRAP. The CDR3 covers 17 residues.

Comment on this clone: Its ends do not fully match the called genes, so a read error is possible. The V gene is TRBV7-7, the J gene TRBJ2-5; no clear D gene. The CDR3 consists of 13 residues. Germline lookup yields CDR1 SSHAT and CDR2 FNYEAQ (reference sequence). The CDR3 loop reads CASSIRAQETQYF. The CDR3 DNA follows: TGTGCTAGCAGCATCCGGGCCCAAGAGACCCAGTACTTC.